This TCR beta chain was recorded in a study of cytomegalovirus exposure and HLA in healthy donors. Study-level points and caveats: Cytomegalovirus association was assigned to about 150 TCR beta chains. In a later analysis, DRB1 alleles had the most associated TCRs; HLA-C alleles the fewest.

The CDR3 consists of 17 residues. Germline assignment: CDR1 SGHAT and CDR2 FQNNGV. Deletions cut 1 base from V and 1 base from J, with 11 bases between. This clone was observed a few times. The target antigen is unknown. Amplification used 60 Vbeta primers and 13 Jbeta primers. The table came from immunoSEQ multiplex PCR; TCRdb's copy has only in-frame clones and leaves some out. The table lists over 65,000 clones, roughly 75% of them singletons. The rearrangement uses TRBV11-2 and TRBJ2-6; D possibly corresponds to TRBD1 (6 bases). The material sequenced was PBMCs. This TCR came from a man aged 60 to 75 in good health and CMV-seropositive. CDR3 amino acids: CASSLGGTRSGANVLTF. CDR3 DNA sequence: TGTGCCAGCAGCTTAGGGGGGACAAGGTCTGGGGCCAACGTCCTGACTTTC.